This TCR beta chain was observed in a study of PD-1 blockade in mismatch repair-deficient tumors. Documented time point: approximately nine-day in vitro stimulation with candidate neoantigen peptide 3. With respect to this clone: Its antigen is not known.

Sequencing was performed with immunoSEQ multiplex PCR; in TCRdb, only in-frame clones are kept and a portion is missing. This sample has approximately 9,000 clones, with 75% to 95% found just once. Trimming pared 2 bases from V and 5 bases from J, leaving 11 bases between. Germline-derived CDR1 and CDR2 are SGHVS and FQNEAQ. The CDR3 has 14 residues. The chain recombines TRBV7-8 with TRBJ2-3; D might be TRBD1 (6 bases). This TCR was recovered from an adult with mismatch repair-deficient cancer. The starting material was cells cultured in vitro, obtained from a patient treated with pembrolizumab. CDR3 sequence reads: CASSLTQGLDTQYF. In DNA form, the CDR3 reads TGTGCCAGCAGCTTAACGCAGGGGTTAGATACGCAGTATTTT.